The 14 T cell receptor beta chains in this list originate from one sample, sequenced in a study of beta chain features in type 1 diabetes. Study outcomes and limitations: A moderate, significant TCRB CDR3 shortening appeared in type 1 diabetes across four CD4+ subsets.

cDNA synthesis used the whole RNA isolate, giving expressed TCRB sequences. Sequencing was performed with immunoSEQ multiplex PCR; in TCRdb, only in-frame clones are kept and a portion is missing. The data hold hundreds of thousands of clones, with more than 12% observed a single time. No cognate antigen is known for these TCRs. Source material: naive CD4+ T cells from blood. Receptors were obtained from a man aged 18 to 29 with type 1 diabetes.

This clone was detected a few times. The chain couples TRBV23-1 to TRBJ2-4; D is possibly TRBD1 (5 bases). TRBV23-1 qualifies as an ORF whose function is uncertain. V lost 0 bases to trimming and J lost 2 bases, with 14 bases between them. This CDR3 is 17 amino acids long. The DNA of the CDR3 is TGCGCCAGCAGTCAATCGGGGCTCCTAAAATCCAAAAACATTCAGTACTTC. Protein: CASSQSGLLKSKNIQYF.

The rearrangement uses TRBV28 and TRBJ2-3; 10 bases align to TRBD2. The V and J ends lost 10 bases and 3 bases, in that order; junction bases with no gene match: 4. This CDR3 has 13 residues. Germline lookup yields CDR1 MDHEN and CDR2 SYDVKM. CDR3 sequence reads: CAIVAGGTDTQYF. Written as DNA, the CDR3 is TGTGCCATCGTAGCGGGGGGAACAGATACGCAGTATTTT.

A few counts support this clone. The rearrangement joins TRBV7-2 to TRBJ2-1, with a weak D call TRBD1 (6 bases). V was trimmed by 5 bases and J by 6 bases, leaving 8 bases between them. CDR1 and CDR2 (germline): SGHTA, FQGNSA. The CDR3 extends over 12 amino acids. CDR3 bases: TGTGCCAGCAGCGTACAGGGCAATGAGCAGTTCTTC. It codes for CASSVQGNEQFF.

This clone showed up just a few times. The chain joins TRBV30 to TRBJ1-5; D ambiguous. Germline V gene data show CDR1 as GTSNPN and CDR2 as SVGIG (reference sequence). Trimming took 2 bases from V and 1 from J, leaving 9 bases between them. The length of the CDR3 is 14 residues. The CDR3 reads CAWSKLESNQPQHF. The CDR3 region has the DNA TGTGCCTGGAGTAAGTTAGAAAGCAATCAGCCCCAGCATTTT. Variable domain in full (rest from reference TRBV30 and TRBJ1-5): SQTIHQWPATLVQPVGSPLSLECTVEGTSNPNLYWYRQAAGRGLQLLFYSVGIGQISSEVPQNLSASRPQDRQFILSSKKLLLSDSGFYLCAWSKLESNQPQHFGDGTRLSIL.

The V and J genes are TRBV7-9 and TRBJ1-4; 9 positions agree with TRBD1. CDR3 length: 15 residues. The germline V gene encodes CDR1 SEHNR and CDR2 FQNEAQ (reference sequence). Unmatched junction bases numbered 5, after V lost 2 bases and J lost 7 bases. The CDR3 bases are TGTGCCAGCAGCTTACAAGGGACAGGGCTTGAAAAACTGTTTTTT. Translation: CASSLQGTGLEKLFF.

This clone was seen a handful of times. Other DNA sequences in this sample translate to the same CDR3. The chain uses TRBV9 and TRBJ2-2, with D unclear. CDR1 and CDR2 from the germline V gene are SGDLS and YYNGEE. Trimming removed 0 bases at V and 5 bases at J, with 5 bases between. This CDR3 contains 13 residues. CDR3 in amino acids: CASSVVSTGELFF. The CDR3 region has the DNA TGTGCCAGCAGCGTAGTGTCGACCGGGGAGCTGTTTTTT.

For the CDR3, the DNA is TGCGCCAGCAGCCCAGCCGGAGAAAACATTCAGTACTTC. Translating gives CASSPAGENIQYF. V and J are TRBV5-1 and TRBJ2-4, with D unresolved. The germline CDR1 and CDR2 sequences are SGHRS and YFSETQ. V lost 4 bases to trimming and J lost 5 bases, with 10 bases between them. This CDR3 is built from 13 residues.

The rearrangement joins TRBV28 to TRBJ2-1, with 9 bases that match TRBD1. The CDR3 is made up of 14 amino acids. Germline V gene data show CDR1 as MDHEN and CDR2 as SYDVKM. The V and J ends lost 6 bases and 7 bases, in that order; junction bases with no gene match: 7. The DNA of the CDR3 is TGTGCCAGCAGGCTGGGACAGGGTGGAAATGAGCAGTTCTTC. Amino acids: CASRLGQGGNEQFF.

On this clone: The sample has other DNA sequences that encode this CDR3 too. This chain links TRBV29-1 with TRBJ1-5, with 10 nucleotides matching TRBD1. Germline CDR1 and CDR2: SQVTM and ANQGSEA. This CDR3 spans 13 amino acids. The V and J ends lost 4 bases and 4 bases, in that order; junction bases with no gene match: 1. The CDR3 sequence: CSVAGQGNQPQHF. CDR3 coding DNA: TGCAGCGTTGCGGGACAGGGGAATCAGCCCCAGCATTTT.

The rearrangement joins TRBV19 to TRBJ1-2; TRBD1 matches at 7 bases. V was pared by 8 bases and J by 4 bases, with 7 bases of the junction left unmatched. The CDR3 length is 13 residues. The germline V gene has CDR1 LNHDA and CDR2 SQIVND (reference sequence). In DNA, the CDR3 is TGTGCCAGTTCCCGGGACAGCATCTATGGCTACACCTTC. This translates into CASSRDSIYGYTF.

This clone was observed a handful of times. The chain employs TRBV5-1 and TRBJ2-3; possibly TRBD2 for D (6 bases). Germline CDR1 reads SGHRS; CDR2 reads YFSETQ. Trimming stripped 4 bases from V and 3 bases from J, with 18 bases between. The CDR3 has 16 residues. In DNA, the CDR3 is TGCGCCAGCAGCCCCAAGCTGCGGGGATGGACAGATACGCAGTATTTT. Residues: CASSPKLRGWTDTQYF. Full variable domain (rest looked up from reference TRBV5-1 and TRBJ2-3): KAGVTQTPRYLIKTRGQQVTLSCSPISGHRSVSWYQQTPGQGLQFLFEYFSETQRNKGNFPGRFSGRQFSNSRSEMNVSTLELGDSALYLCASSPKLRGWTDTQYFGPGTRLTVL.

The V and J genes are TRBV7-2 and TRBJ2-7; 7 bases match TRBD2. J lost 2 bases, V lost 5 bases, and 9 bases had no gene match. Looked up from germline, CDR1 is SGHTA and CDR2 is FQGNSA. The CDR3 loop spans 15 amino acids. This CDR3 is CASSPPPAGTYEQYF. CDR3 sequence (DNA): TGTGCCAGCAGCCCCCCTCCAGCGGGAACCTACGAGCAGTACTTC. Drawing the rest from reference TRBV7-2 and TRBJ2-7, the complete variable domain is GAGVSQSPSNKVTEKGKDVELRCDPISGHTALYWYRQSLGQGLEFLIYFQGNSAPDKSGLPSDRFSAERTGGSVSTLTIQRTQQEDSAVYLCASSPPPAGTYEQYFGPGTRLTVT.

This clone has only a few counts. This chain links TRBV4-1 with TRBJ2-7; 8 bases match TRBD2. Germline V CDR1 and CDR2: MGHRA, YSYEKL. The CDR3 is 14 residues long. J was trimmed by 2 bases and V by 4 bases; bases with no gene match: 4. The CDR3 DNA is TGCGCCAGCAGCCGGGCTAGCGGGCCCTACGAGCAGTACTTC. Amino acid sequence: CASSRASGPYEQYF.

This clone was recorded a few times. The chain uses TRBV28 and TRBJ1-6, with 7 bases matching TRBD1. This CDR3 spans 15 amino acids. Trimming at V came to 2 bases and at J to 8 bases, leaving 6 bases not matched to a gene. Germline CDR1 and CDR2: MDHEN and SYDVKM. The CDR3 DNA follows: TGTGCCAGCAGTTTACCCGGGACAGTGGATTCACCCCTCCACTTT. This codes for CASSLPGTVDSPLHF.